This TCR beta chain is from a study of cytomegalovirus exposure and HLA in healthy donors. Study-wide findings and caveats: Reports indicate that TCR beta sequences accurately predicted the HLA-A and HLA-B alleles of most subjects.

This clone was detected only once. No antigen is known for it. Per the germline V gene, CDR1 is SGHTA and CDR2 is FQGNSA. Germline trimming cut 5 bases from V and 2 bases from J; bases unmatched to any gene: 8. The CDR3 consists of 16 residues. The PCR contained 60 Vbeta and 13 Jbeta primers. Libraries were prepared by immunoSEQ multiplex PCR; TCRdb keeps only in-frame clonotypes and omits some of them. The sample has some 65,000 clones, 60% to 65% seen once; the top ten hold around 2.7%. This chain connects TRBV7-2 to TRBJ2-1; 8 positions agree with TRBD2. The TCR comes from a man aged 25-45 years in good health and CMV-seronegative. Sequencing was done on a sample of PBMCs. This chain's CDR3 is CASSPSGGAAYNEQFF. CDR3 sequence (DNA): TGTGCCAGCAGCCCATCGGGGGGGGCGGCCTACAATGAGCAGTTCTTC.